The entry below describes one T cell receptor beta chain. Its antigen is still unknown. Any gene name here is a mouse gene name. The read halts 1 residue ahead of the CDR3 end, with the missing end drawn from the germline J gene. Looked up from germline, CDR1 is NSHNY and CDR2 is SYGAGN. This CDR3 has 14 residues. V was pared by 4 bases and J by 4 bases, with 2 bases of the junction left unmatched. This sample stems from a study of tissue T cells after allogeneic stem cell transplantation. Sequencing used immunoSEQ multiplex PCR; TCRdb keeps in-frame clones, though not all of them. The repertoire holds some 17,000 clones, under 80% seen once, with approximately 0.93% in the top ten. Points from the study as a whole: Blood and spleen captured only part of the tissue TCR repertoire. Which tissue TCRs were alloreactive or antigen-specific was not determined. Some clones might be persisting host cells. This small cohort was clinically heterogeneous, and sampling depth was a limitation. Motif-based clustering found tissue-specific repertoire signatures shared across patients, though few clones were shared.

Material for sequencing was spleen. The rearrangement links TRBV13-1 to TRBJ2-7; 13 bases are shared with TRBD2. The receptor comes from a female BALB/c mouse in good health. Mice of this strain are of MHC haplotype H2-d. Partial CDR3 DNA: TGTGCCAGCAGTTGGACTGGGGGGGCTTATGAACAGTAC. Translating it yields CASSWTGGAYEQY. The CDR3 as a whole reads CASSWTGGAYEQYF.